This entry lists 4 T cell receptor beta chains sequenced from one sample in a study of T-cell reconstitution after alpha-beta-depleted transplantation in children. It was with unique molecular identifiers that the TCRbeta library was prepared. TCRdb itself ran the PCR reads through MiXCR, one entry per CDR3 protein. The table records some 75,000 distinct CDR3 sequences, about 7% of them present only once. The specimen was PBMCs from the stem cell graft donor, collected from the stem cell graft. Receptors were obtained from a human donor who donated a stem cell graft to a child with acute lymphoblastic leukemia.

In its sample, this clonotype was seen a few times. The CDR3 nucleotides read TGTGCCAGCAAAACAGGGGGCACCGGGGAGCTGTTTTTT. It codes for CASKTGGTGELFF. The V gene is TRBV7-2, the J gene TRBJ2-2; 8 bases align to TRBD1. Germline CDR1 and CDR2: SGHTA and FQGNSA. Trimming removed 7 bases from V and 4 bases from J; junction bases left unmatched: 2. The CDR3 covers 13 residues.

This clonotype was seen many times. A single base separates this from a much larger clone, so it may be a read error. The chain is built from TRBV10-3 and TRBJ2-1; the match to TRBD1 covers 9 bases. V was clipped by 6 bases and J by 9 bases; unmatched bases: 15. The CDR3 is made up of 16 amino acids. CDR1 ENHRY and CDR2 SYGVKD come from the germline V gene. The CDR3 spells CAISLDPGQGTGEQFF. CDR3 nucleotide sequence: TGTGCCATCAGCTTAGATCCGGGACAGGGTACCGGTGAGCAGTTCTTC.

This clonotype came up a few times. The V and J genes are TRBV5-4 and TRBJ2-5; tentatively, D is TRBD1 (6 bases). The germline V gene has CDR1 SGHNT and CDR2 YYREEE (reference sequence). The CDR3 loop spans 14 amino acids. V lost 4 bases to trimming and J lost 4 bases, with 14 bases between them. The CDR3 DNA follows: TGTGCCAGCAGCCTACCCCTACAGGGAGAGACCCAGTACTTC. Its translation is CASSLPLQGETQYF.

This clonotype was seen ten or more times. The gene calls are TRBV6-2 or TRBV6-3 and TRBJ1-1; 7 bases fit TRBD1. Germline CDR1 reads MNHEY; CDR2 reads SVGEGT. J gave up 5 bases and V 7 bases, and 4 bases lay outside the gene matches. The CDR3 is 12 residues long. CDR3: CASNRGGTEAFF. CDR3 DNA sequence: TGTGCCAGCAACAGGGGAGGGACTGAAGCTTTCTTT.